The 21 T cell receptor beta chains reported below all come from one sample, sequenced in a study of T cells in Graves' hyperthyroidism and ophthalmopathy. Authors of the study amplified TCR beta CDR3 regions from RNA transcripts. The primer set for the first-round RT-PCR of the TCR CDR3 was HTBI. TCRdb independently ran MiXCR on the multiplex PCR reads; one entry per CDR3 protein. The sample has around 530,000 distinct CDR3 sequences, more than 15% seen once. Material: blood. The receptors come from a woman between 18 and 29 years old with Graves' ophthalmopathy.

This clonotype appeared many times. This rearrangement joins TRBV7-2 to TRBJ2-7; 9 positions agree with TRBD2. The CDR3 has 15 amino acids. V was clipped by 1 base and J by 2 bases; unmatched bases: 3. Germline assignment: CDR1 SGHTA and CDR2 FQGNSA. In nucleotides, the CDR3 is TGTGCCAGCAGCTTAGAAGCGGGAGGAACCTACGAGCAGTACTTC. Encoded protein: CASSLEAGGTYEQYF. Combining the CDR3 with reference TRBV7-2 and TRBJ2-7 gives the whole variable domain GAGVSQSPSNKVTEKGKDVELRCDPISGHTALYWYRQSLGQGLEFLIYFQGNSAPDKSGLPSDRFSAERTGGSVSTLTIQRTQQEDSAVYLCASSLEAGGTYEQYFGPGTRLTVT.

This chain joins TRBV7-2 and TRBJ2-3; 14 nucleotides match TRBD2. CDR1 is SGHTA and CDR2 is FQGNSA in the germline V gene. V dropped 6 bases and J dropped 3; count of bases not matched to a gene: 8. The CDR3 totals 17 residues. This chain's CDR3 is CASSWGLAGVGTDTQYF. Written as DNA, the CDR3 is TGTGCCAGCAGTTGGGGACTAGCGGGAGTCGGTACAGATACGCAGTATTTT. Full variable domain (outside the CDR3, taken from reference TRBV7-2 and TRBJ2-3): GAGVSQSPSNKVTEKGKDVELRCDPISGHTALYWYRQSLGQGLEFLIYFQGNSAPDKSGLPSDRFSAERTGGSVSTLTIQRTQQEDSAVYLCASSWGLAGVGTDTQYFGPGTRLTVL.

This clonotype was picked up many times. The chain carries TRBV30 and TRBJ1-4; tentative D call: TRBD1 (5 bases). CDR3 length: 12 residues. V was trimmed by 8 bases and J by 4 bases, leaving 11 bases between them. Germline V CDR1 and CDR2: GTSNPN, SVGIG (reference sequence). The CDR3 DNA is TGTGCCCAGGGACTGTTTAATGAAAAACTGTTTTTT. This codes for CAQGLFNEKLFF.

A note on this clonotype: This may arise from a read error, as a much more abundant clone is one base away. The chain combines TRBV30 with TRBJ1-4; D unclear. This CDR3 is 13 amino acids long. V was cut by 1 base and J by 6 bases, with 9 bases left in between. Germline CDR1 reads GTSNPN; CDR2 reads SVGIG (reference sequence). The CDR3 here is CAWSEGPDEKLFF. The CDR3 DNA reads TGTGCCTGGAGTGAGGGCCCCGATGAAAAACTGTTTTTT. The whole variable domain, filled in from reference TRBV30 and TRBJ1-4, reads SQTIHQWPATLVQPVGSPLSLECTVEGTSNPNLYWYRQAAGRGLQLLFYSVGIGQISSEVPQNLSASRPQDRQFILSSKKLLLSDSGFYLCAWSEGPDEKLFFGSGTQLSVL.

Ten or more counts support this clonotype. V and J are TRBV3-1 and TRBJ2-1; tentatively, D is TRBD1 or TRBD2 (5 bases each). The CDR3 is 14 residues long. V lost 0 bases and J lost 10, with 13 bases in between. From germline, CDR1 is LGHDT and CDR2 YNNKEL (reference sequence). The CDR3 is CASSQEKVWGEQFF. CDR3 in DNA: TGTGCCAGCAGCCAAGAGAAGGTTTGGGGGGAGCAGTTCTTC.

This chain links TRBV7-8 with TRBJ2-1; 10 bases are a match to TRBD1. V dropped 7 bases and J dropped 7; count of bases not matched to a gene: 7. CDR1 is SGHVS and CDR2 is FQNEAQ in the germline V gene. The CDR3 runs 14 residues. CDR3 in amino acids: CASTAGTGDNEQFF. DNA of the CDR3: TGTGCCAGCACAGCCGGGACAGGGGATAATGAGCAGTTCTTC.

This clonotype has more than one count but fewer than ten. J is TRBJ2-1 and V is TRBV4-3; D unclear. The CDR3 loop spans 16 amino acids. With 0 bases removed from V and 0 bases from J, the gap between germline ends came to 9 bases. Germline V gene data show CDR1 as LGHNA and CDR2 as YSLEER. The CDR3 DNA follows: TGCGCCAGCAGCCAAGATTCGGTCAGCTCCTACAATGAGCAGTTCTTC. This gives the protein CASSQDSVSSYNEQFF.

This clonotype showed up many times. The chain recombines TRBV5-6 with TRBJ2-2; D remains ambiguous. Per germline, CDR1 SGHDT and CDR2 YYEEEE. The CDR3 covers 15 residues. V gave up 6 bases and J gave up 2 bases, with 14 bases separating them. The CDR3 loop reads CASTSPGVNTGELFF. The CDR3 nucleotides read TGTGCCAGCACCTCCCCCGGAGTCAACACCGGGGAGCTGTTTTTT. Together with reference TRBV5-6 and TRBJ2-2, the CDR3 gives the full variable domain: DAGVTQSPTHLIKTRGQQVTLRCSPKSGHDTVSWYQQALGQGPQFIFQYYEEEERQRGNFPDRFSGHQFPNYSSELNVNALLLGDSALYLCASTSPGVNTGELFFGEGSRLTVL.

The J gene is TRBJ1-1, the V gene TRBV15; TRBD1 is a possible D gene (5 bases). Trimming took off 6 bases at V and 5 bases at J, with 13 bases between the two ends. Germline V gene lookup returns CDR1 LNHNV and CDR2 YYDKDF (reference sequence). CDR3 length: 13 amino acids. Here the CDR3 reads CATRPSRETEAFF. DNA of the CDR3: TGTGCCACCAGACCGAGCAGGGAGACTGAAGCTTTCTTT.

This clonotype was counted between two and nine times. V gene TRBV6-5 combines with J gene TRBJ1-1; 8 bases fit TRBD1. The germline gives CDR1 MNHEY, CDR2 SVGAGI. The V gene end was trimmed by 2 bases and the J gene end by 6 bases; junction bases not matched to a gene: 5. This CDR3 comprises 14 residues. The CDR3 reads CASSYNQGASEAFF. DNA of the CDR3: TGTGCCAGCAGTTACAACCAGGGGGCGTCTGAAGCTTTCTTT.

About this clonotype itself: A much larger clone differs from this one at a single base, so this may be a read error. This chain links TRBV4-1 with TRBJ2-7, with 7 bases aligning to TRBD2. CDR3 length: 13 amino acids. V was pared by 5 bases and J by 2 bases, with 3 bases of the junction left unmatched. The germline V gene encodes CDR1 MGHRA and CDR2 YSYEKL. The CDR3 here is CASSFTSAYEQYF. CDR3 in DNA: TGCGCCAGCAGCTTTACTAGCGCCTACGAGCAGTACTTC.

Many counts were recorded for this clonotype. The chain has TRBV28 and TRBJ2-1; D perhaps matches TRBD1 (5 bases). Germline V gene sequence: CDR1 MDHEN, CDR2 SYDVKM. The CDR3 totals 11 residues. Trimming shortened V by 3 bases and J by 13 bases, and 10 bases separated the two germline ends. As DNA, the CDR3 is TGTGCCAGCAGTTTTGAAGGGGTTCAGTTCTTC. It specifies CASSFEGVQFF.

This clonotype was seen ten or more times. J is TRBJ1-3 and V is TRBV3-1; D is undetermined. CDR1 and CDR2 (germline): LGHDT, YNNKEL (reference sequence). This CDR3 has 15 residues. Deletions cut 4 bases from V and 0 bases from J, with 10 bases between. Here the CDR3 DNA reads TGTGCCAGCAGCCGAAAAGGCTACTCTGGAAACACCATATATTTT. Translating it yields CASSRKGYSGNTIYF.

This chain links TRBV6-1 with TRBJ1-6; the match to TRBD1 covers 8 bases. Germline trimming cut 4 bases from V and 6 bases from J; bases unmatched to any gene: 8. The CDR3 is 16 residues long. The germline V gene encodes CDR1 MNHNS and CDR2 SASEGT. CDR3 coding DNA: TGTGCCAGCAGTGTAACAGGGGGTAAAGGTAATTCACCCCTCCACTTT. This sequence encodes CASSVTGGKGNSPLHF.

This clonotype was counted at least ten times. The chain recombines TRBV6-1 with TRBJ2-2, with 8 bases aligning to TRBD2. Germline lookup yields CDR1 MNHNS and CDR2 SASEGT. The trim removed 7 bases at V and 0 bases at J, leaving 7 bases unmatched. The CDR3 sequence is 16 residues long. The CDR3 here is CASIGIAGSNTGELFF. CDR3 coding DNA: TGTGCCAGCATAGGGATAGCGGGATCGAACACCGGGGAGCTGTTTTTT.

This clonotype was recorded at least ten times. The chain recombines TRBV29-1 with TRBJ1-1, with a weak D call TRBD1 (5 bases). CDR1 is SQVTM, CDR2 ANQGSEA, per germline. The V gene lost 4 bases and the J gene lost 3 bases, with 18 bases spanning the gap. The CDR3 spans 15 residues. The CDR3 sequence: CSVGFPVGADTEAFF. In DNA, the CDR3 is TGCAGCGTTGGCTTTCCGGTTGGGGCGGACACTGAAGCTTTCTTT.

The chain recombines TRBV20-1 with TRBJ1-2; D not resolved. CDR1 is DFQATT, CDR2 SNEGSKA, per germline (reference sequence). Trimming took off 0 bases at V and 7 bases at J, with 9 bases between the two ends. The CDR3 is 12 residues long. The CDR3 region is CSARELGAGYTF. CDR3 bases: TGCAGTGCTAGAGAACTCGGAGCTGGCTACACCTTC.

This clonotype was recorded at least ten times. The chain couples TRBV9 to TRBJ2-5, with D tentatively TRBD1 (5 bases). The CDR3 has 14 residues. Trimming shortened V by 3 bases and J by 3 bases, and 12 bases separated the two germline ends. Germline CDR1 is SGDLS and CDR2 is YYNGEE. The CDR3 reads CASSEGPVKETQYF. In DNA form, the CDR3 reads TGTGCCAGCAGCGAGGGGCCAGTTAAAGAGACCCAGTACTTC. Full variable domain (outside the CDR3, taken from reference TRBV9 and TRBJ2-5): DSGVTQTPKHLITATGQRVTLRCSPRSGDLSVYWYQQSLDQGLQFLIQYYNGEERAKGNILERFSAQQFPDLHSELNLSSLELGDSALYFCASSEGPVKETQYFGPGTRLLVL.

This clonotype was recorded many times. This chain joins TRBV20-1 and TRBJ2-7, with 7 bases fitting TRBD2. This CDR3 contains 13 residues. Per germline, CDR1 DFQATT and CDR2 SNEGSKA (reference sequence). J gave up 2 bases and V 6 bases, and 7 bases lay outside the gene matches. CDR3 DNA sequence: TGCAGTGCGGAGAGCGGGAAAACCTACGAGCAGTACTTC. Translating gives CSAESGKTYEQYF.

This clonotype was observed at least ten times. This chain connects TRBV27 to TRBJ2-5, with D perhaps matching TRBD1 (6 bases). CDR3 length: 17 residues. V lost 0 bases and J 4 bases, leaving 18 bases between the germline ends. The germline V gene encodes CDR1 MNHEY and CDR2 SMNVEV (reference sequence). CDR3 sequence (DNA): TGTGCCAGCAGTTTATCTTTTGTGGGTAGGGGGTCAGAGACCCAGTACTTC. Its protein product is CASSLSFVGRGSETQYF.

This clonotype came up a few times. The V call is TRBV30, the J call TRBJ1-2; D is ambiguous. Germline V gene data show CDR1 as GTSNPN and CDR2 as SVGIG (reference sequence). V was pared by 1 base and J by 1 base, with 10 bases between. The CDR3 is 14 residues long. Here the CDR3 reads CAWSGRPLNYGYTF. The CDR3 DNA reads as TGTGCCTGGAGTGGCCGACCCCTTAACTATGGCTACACCTTC.